This is a list of T cell receptor beta chains from one sample in a study of CD8+ T cells in alopecia areata. The data were produced by immunoSEQ multiplex PCR, yet TCRdb's version contains in-frame clones alone and is incomplete. The sample carries roughly 150,000 clones, 40% to 50% recorded once. Source material: CD4+ T cells sorted from blood. These receptors were obtained from a human donor with alopecia areata. Both conserved end residues are part of each CDR3. Each record gives: clone size, V gene, J gene, D gene, CDR3 protein, CDR3 DNA. A D gene is named only where the DNA matches it firmly. Not every row has a clone size; where given, it reads once, few, many or a size class.

clone size: .; V gene: TRBV5-6; J gene: TRBJ1-2; D gene: .; CDR3 protein: CASSPPLQWMGYTF; CDR3 DNA: TGTGCCAGCAGCCCCCCGCTGCAGTGGATGGGCTACACCTTC
clone size: .; V gene: TRBV7-2; J gene: TRBJ2-3; D gene: .; CDR3 protein: CASSRSTDTQYF; CDR3 DNA: TGTGCCAGCAGCCGGAGCACAGATACGCAGTATTTT
clone size: .; V gene: TRBV29-1; J gene: TRBJ1-1; D gene: .; CDR3 protein: CSVDKTGSTEAFF; CDR3 DNA: TGCAGCGTCGACAAGACGGGGAGCACTGAAGCTTTCTTT
clone size: few; V gene: TRBV4-2; J gene: TRBJ1-1; D gene: .; CDR3 protein: CASSQRFGQPNTEAFF; CDR3 DNA: TGTGCCAGCAGCCAAAGGTTCGGGCAGCCGAACACTGAAGCTTTCTTT
clone size: .; V gene: TRBV7-2; J gene: TRBJ2-5; D gene: .; CDR3 protein: CASSSIDIGRLKTQYF; CDR3 DNA: TGTGCCAGCAGCTCTATCGATATCGGCCGTTTGAAGACCCAGTACTTC
clone size: .; V gene: TRBV30; J gene: TRBJ2-5; D gene: .; CDR3 protein: CAWSVGNGVTQYF; CDR3 DNA: TGTGCCTGGAGTGTAGGGAATGGGGTGACCCAGTACTTC
clone size: .; V gene: TRBV29-1; J gene: TRBJ2-5; D gene: .; CDR3 protein: CSVDWSQGTQYF; CDR3 DNA: TGCAGCGTTGACTGGTCTCAAGGGACCCAGTACTTC
clone size: .; V gene: TRBV5-1; J gene: TRBJ2-7; D gene: TRBD2; CDR3 protein: CASSLSSGGSEQYF; CDR3 DNA: TGCGCCAGCAGCTTGTCGTCGGGCGGGAGCGAGCAGTACTTC
clone size: .; V gene: TRBV28; J gene: TRBJ2-1; D gene: TRBD1; CDR3 protein: CASTMDGTVNEQFF; CDR3 DNA: TGTGCCAGCACCATGGACGGGACAGTAAATGAGCAGTTCTTC
clone size: .; V gene: TRBV28; J gene: TRBJ2-7; D gene: TRBD2; CDR3 protein: CASWSSGEYEQYF; CDR3 DNA: TGTGCCAGCTGGTCTAGCGGGGAATACGAGCAGTACTTC
clone size: .; V gene: TRBV4-1; J gene: TRBJ2-1; D gene: TRBD2; CDR3 protein: CASSQEGLAGVGYNNEQFF; CDR3 DNA: TGCGCCAGCAGCCAAGAGGGACTAGCGGGAGTGGGCTACAACAATGAGCAGTTCTTC
clone size: .; V gene: TRBV18; J gene: TRBJ1-1; D gene: .; CDR3 protein: CASSPPEAPLNTEAFF; CDR3 DNA: TGTGCCAGCTCACCACCGGAGGCCCCATTGAACACTGAAGCTTTCTTT
clone size: .; V gene: TRBV5-1; J gene: TRBJ2-3; D gene: .; CDR3 protein: CASSLGQVTDTQYF; CDR3 DNA: TGCGCCAGCAGCTTGGGCCAGGTGACAGATACGCAGTATTTT
clone size: .; V gene: TRBV20-1; J gene: TRBJ2-5; D gene: .; CDR3 protein: CSAIGRETQYF; CDR3 DNA: TGCAGTGCTATAGGACGAGAGACCCAGTACTTC
clone size: .; V gene: TRBV28; J gene: TRBJ2-7; D gene: TRBD2; CDR3 protein: CASSSSGTIYYEQYF; CDR3 DNA: TGTGCCAGCAGTTCCTCCGGGACTATCTATTACGAGCAGTACTTC
clone size: .; V gene: TRBV2; J gene: TRBJ2-4; D gene: .; CDR3 protein: CASSEEKYKGVF; CDR3 DNA: TGTGCCAGCAGTGAAGAGAAGTACAAGGGGGTCTTC
clone size: few; V gene: TRBV28; J gene: TRBJ2-3; D gene: .; CDR3 protein: CASSPLLGDTQYF; CDR3 DNA: TGTGCCAGCAGTCCCCTTTTGGGAGATACGCAGTATTTT
clone size: .; V gene: TRBV25-1; J gene: TRBJ1-5; D gene: .; CDR3 protein: CASSELSYNQPQHF; CDR3 DNA: TGTGCCAGCAGTGAGTTGTCGTACAATCAGCCCCAGCATTTT
clone size: .; V gene: TRBV6-1; J gene: TRBJ2-7; D gene: .; CDR3 protein: CASLSGYEQYF; CDR3 DNA: TGTGCCAGTCTTTCCGGCTACGAGCAGTACTTC
clone size: few; V gene: TRBV4-1; J gene: TRBJ1-5; D gene: .; CDR3 protein: CASSSRFGGSRDF; CDR3 DNA: TGCGCCAGCAGTTCTCGATTCGGAGGAAGCAGGGATTTT
clone size: .; V gene: TRBV27; J gene: TRBJ2-3; D gene: TRBD2; CDR3 protein: CASTNGGGTDTQYF; CDR3 DNA: TGTGCCAGCACCAACGGGGGAGGGACAGATACGCAGTATTTT
clone size: .; V gene: TRBV29-1; J gene: TRBJ1-2; D gene: .; CDR3 protein: CSVGRDGYTF; CDR3 DNA: TGCAGCGTTGGGAGGGATGGCTACACCTTC
clone size: once; V gene: TRBV5-6; J gene: TRBJ2-5; D gene: .; CDR3 protein: CASSYGTVQETQYF; CDR3 DNA: TGTGCCAGCAGCTACGGGACTGTTCAAGAGACCCAGTACTTC
clone size: .; V gene: TRBV30; J gene: TRBJ2-7; D gene: .; CDR3 protein: CAWSTGFSYEQYF; CDR3 DNA: TGTGCCTGGAGCACGGGGTTCTCCTACGAGCAGTACTTC
clone size: .; V gene: TRBV27; J gene: TRBJ1-3; D gene: .; CDR3 protein: CASSPNRDSGNTIYF; CDR3 DNA: TGTGCCAGCAGTCCCAACAGAGACTCTGGAAACACCATATATTTT
clone size: few; V gene: TRBV28; J gene: TRBJ2-1; D gene: TRBD2; CDR3 protein: CASSLPGGYNEQFF; CDR3 DNA: TGTGCCAGCAGTTTACCGGGAGGCTACAATGAGCAGTTCTTC